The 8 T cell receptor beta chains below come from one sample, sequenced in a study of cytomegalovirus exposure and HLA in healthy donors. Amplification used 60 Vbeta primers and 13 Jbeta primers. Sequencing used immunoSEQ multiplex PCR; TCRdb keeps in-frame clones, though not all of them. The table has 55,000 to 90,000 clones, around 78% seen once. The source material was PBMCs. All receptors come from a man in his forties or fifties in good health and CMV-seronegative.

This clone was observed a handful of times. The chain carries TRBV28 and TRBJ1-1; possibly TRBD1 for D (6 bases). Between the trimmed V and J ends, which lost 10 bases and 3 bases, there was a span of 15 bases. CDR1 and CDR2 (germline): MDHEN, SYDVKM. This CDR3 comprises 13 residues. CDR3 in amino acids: CATRIGGDTEAFF. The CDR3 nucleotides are TGTGCCACCAGGATAGGGGGGGACACTGAAGCTTTCTTT.

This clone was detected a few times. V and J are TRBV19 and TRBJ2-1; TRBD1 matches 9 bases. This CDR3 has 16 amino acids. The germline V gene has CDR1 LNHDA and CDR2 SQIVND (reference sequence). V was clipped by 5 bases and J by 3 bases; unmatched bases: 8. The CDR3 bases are TGTGCCAGTAGTCTCCTAATGGGACAGGGCTACAATGAGCAGTTCTTC. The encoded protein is CASSLLMGQGYNEQFF.

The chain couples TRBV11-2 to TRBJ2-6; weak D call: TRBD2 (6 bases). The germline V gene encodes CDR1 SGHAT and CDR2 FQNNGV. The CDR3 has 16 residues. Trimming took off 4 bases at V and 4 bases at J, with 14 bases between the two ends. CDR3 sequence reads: CASSSGDLGGANVLTF. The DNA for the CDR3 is TGTGCCAGCAGCTCGGGGGACTTAGGGGGGGCCAACGTCCTGACTTTC.

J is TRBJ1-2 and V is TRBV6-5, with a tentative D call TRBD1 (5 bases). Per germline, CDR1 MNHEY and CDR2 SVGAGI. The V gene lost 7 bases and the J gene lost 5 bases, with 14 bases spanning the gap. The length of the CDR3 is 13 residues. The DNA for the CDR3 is TGTGCCAGCATCCCCCAAAGGGGATATGGCTACACCTTC. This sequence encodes CASIPQRGYGYTF.

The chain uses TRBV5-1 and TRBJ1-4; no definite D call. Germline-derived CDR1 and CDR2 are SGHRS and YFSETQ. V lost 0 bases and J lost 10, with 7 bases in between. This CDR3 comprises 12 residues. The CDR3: CASSLDSGKLFF. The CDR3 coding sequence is TGCGCCAGCAGCTTGGATAGCGGAAAACTGTTTTTT.

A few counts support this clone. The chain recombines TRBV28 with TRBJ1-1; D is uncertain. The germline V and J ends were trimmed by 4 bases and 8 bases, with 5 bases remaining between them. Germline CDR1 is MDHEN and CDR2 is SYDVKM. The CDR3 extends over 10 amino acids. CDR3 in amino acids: CASSYREAFF. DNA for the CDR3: TGTGCCAGCAGTTACAGAGAAGCTTTCTTT.

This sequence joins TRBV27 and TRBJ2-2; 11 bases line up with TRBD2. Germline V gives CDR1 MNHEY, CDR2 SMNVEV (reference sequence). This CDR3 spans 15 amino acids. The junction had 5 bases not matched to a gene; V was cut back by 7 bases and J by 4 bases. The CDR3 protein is CASTLAGGITGELFF. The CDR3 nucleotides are TGTGCCAGCACCCTAGCGGGGGGTATCACCGGGGAGCTGTTTTTT.

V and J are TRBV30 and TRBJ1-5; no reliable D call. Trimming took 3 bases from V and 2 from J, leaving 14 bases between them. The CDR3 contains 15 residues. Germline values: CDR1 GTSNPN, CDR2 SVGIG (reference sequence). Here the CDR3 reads CAWSPTPGGNQPQHF. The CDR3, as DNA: TGTGCCTGGAGCCCAACCCCCGGGGGCAATCAGCCCCAGCATTTT.